The following is a TCR beta chain sequence with its context. This clone was observed a single time. Its antigen is unknown. The input lacks base qualities; no much larger clone sits a single base away. This sample was taken from a study of blood T cell repertoires in COVID-19 (dated by TCRdb to 2019 to 2021). Context from the whole study: The collaborator samples originated in the United States, Italy and Spain and spanned the acute and convalescent phases of COVID-19. Subjects who had been exposed to COVID-19, were actively infected with it, or had recovered from it provided the deeply sampled blood TCRbeta repertoires that made up the dataset. The sample metadata nearly always contained a de-identified subject ID, COVID-19 status, age in years and sex. Where available, HLA class I and class II types were obtained from metadata supplied by the sample provider rather than from assay-based typing. Samples came from the ongoing ImmuneRACE study (first 160 participants) plus 1,254 subjects from 6 global collaborators. A freely available public database, intended as a resource for researchers studying the immune response to SARS-CoV-2, is where the repertoires were released. The prospective study material was composed of cDNA or gDNA derived from T cells, B-cell-depleted T cells, or PBMCs. Points the paper makes about the study in general: The amount of clinical and demographic metadata varied by source and participant and was provided uncurated.

The immunoSEQ Assay, a bias-controlled multiplex PCR, was used to amplify TCRbeta CDR3 regions from genomic DNA. As for the original processing: The number of nucleated cells in each sample was estimated from the amplification of reference gene primers within the assay. To quantify the absolute abundance of each unique TCRbeta CDR3 rearrangement, sequence reads were collapsed and filtered. For each sample, productive Simpson clonality was calculated by taking the square root of Simpson's diversity index across productive rearrangements. TCRdb took over this immuneACCESS table, retaining in-frame rearrangements with V and J assigned. Such tables are incomplete; in checked studies, under half of the missing clones stem from an unresolved V gene, and the remainder is unexplained. V, J and clone size reflect that table, while D and trimming were determined from the DNA. Counted in this sample were about 200,000 clones; around 86% of them appeared once. Of the sample, less than 5% is held by the ten largest clones.

Participants in the prospective study were aged roughly 18 to 89 years, lived in about two dozen United States geographic areas, and enrolled through a virtual design. To assign participants to cohorts, the prospective study relied on clinical history that participants themselves reported in a screening survey and a study questionnaire. Each participant in the prospective study had whole blood, serum and a nasopharyngeal or oropharyngeal swab collected by mobile phlebotomists. Additional blood draws and questionnaires over an approximately 2-month period could optionally be provided by prospective study participants. Before DNA extraction, blood samples from the prospective study were shipped at room temperature or frozen. CDR1 and CDR2 were assigned from the germline V gene as SNHLY and FYNNEI. For this chain, trimming is 6 bases at the V end and 0 bases at the J end, and the number of junction bases without a gene match is 11. The CDR3 runs 17 amino acids, cysteine and phenylalanine included. The retained sequence is limited to the CDR3, 51 bases, with the frame set at the first base.

The chain joins TRBV2 to TRBJ2-5; 9 middle bases align to TRBD2. The sequencing input was PBMCs or T cells enriched from blood (not recorded which). The sequence derives from a woman aged 40 to 50 with acute COVID-19. The encoded CDR3 is CASSLSAGGLYQETQYF. The nucleotide sequence reads as follows: TGTGCCAGCAGCCTCTCCGCGGGAGGGTTGTACCAAGAGACCCAGTACTTC.